The 12 T cell receptor beta chains below all came from one sample that was sequenced in a study of blood T cell repertoires in COVID-19. The table came from immunoSEQ multiplex PCR; TCRdb's copy has only in-frame clones and leaves some out. This table holds some 120,000 clones, less than 90% found once. Sequences were obtained from peripheral blood. These receptors were obtained from a young man with acute or convalescent COVID-19.

The rearrangement links TRBV5-1 to TRBJ2-7; 9 bases align to TRBD2. Germline lookup yields CDR1 SGHRS and CDR2 YFSETQ. The V segment lost 7 bases and the J segment 7 bases; nucleotides outside the gene matches: 36. The CDR3 has 22 amino acids. The CDR3: CASCWWGREGLEGGWGTREQYV. The CDR3 nucleotides read TGCGCCAGCTGCTGGTGGGGGCGGGAGGGCCTAGAGGGAGGGTGGGGGACTAGGGAGCAGTACGTC.

The chain couples TRBV7-9 to TRBJ2-2; TRBD2 agrees at 7 bases. Trimming removed 0 bases from V and 4 bases from J; junction bases left unmatched: 2. CDR1 and CDR2 (germline): SEHNR, FQNEAQ (reference sequence). The CDR3 is 15 residues long. CDR3 loop: CASSLAGGSTGELFF. Here the CDR3 DNA reads TGTGCCAGCAGCTTAGCGGGAGGGAGCACCGGGGAGCTGTTTTTT.

This chain connects TRBV27 to TRBJ1-2, with 7 bases identical to TRBD1. V gave up 6 bases and J gave up 7 bases; unmatched junction bases: 5. Per the germline V gene, CDR1 is MNHEY and CDR2 is SMNVEV (reference sequence). The CDR3 has 12 residues. The CDR3 protein is CASSDRVGGYTF. The CDR3 bases are TGTGCCAGCAGCGACAGGGTGGGTGGCTACACCTTC.

This rearrangement joins TRBV28 to TRBJ2-3; TRBD2 agrees at 9 bases. The germline CDR1 and CDR2 sequences are MDHEN and SYDVKM. V lost 3 bases and J lost 5; bases outside the gene matches: 15. This CDR3 has 18 residues. DNA of the CDR3: TGTGCCAGCAGTTTCTGGTGGGGACTAGCTGCTGTTAAAGATACGCAGTATTTT. Amino acid sequence: CASSFWWGLAAVKDTQYF.

There are a few counts of this clone. V is TRBV30 and J is TRBJ2-1; D is possibly TRBD1 (5 bases). Between the trimmed V and J ends, which lost 8 bases and 2 bases, there was a span of 16 bases. Germline V gene lookup returns CDR1 GTSNPN and CDR2 SVGIG (reference sequence). The CDR3 has 14 amino acids. The CDR3 bases are TGTGCCAGACAGATGTACGGCGCCTACAATGAGCAGTTCTTC. This gives the protein CARQMYGAYNEQFF. The full variable domain, rest sourced from reference TRBV30 and TRBJ2-1, is SQTIHQWPATLVQPVGSPLSLECTVEGTSNPNLYWYRQAAGRGLQLLFYSVGIGQISSEVPQNLSASRPQDRQFILSSKKLLLSDSGFYLCARQMYGAYNEQFFGPGTRLTVL.

The genes are TRBV14 and TRBJ1-2; 10 bases agree with TRBD1. This CDR3 spans 14 amino acids. After removal of 5 bases from V and 6 bases from J, the junction contained 6 bases not matched to a gene. From germline, CDR1 is SGHDN and CDR2 FVKESK. The CDR3 here is CASSRTGTGDGYTF. The CDR3 DNA is TGTGCCAGCAGCAGAACCGGGACAGGGGATGGCTACACCTTC. The complete variable domain, with remaining parts taken from reference TRBV14 and TRBJ1-2, reads EAGVTQFPSHSVIEKGQTVTLRCDPISGHDNLYWYRRVMGKEIKFLLHFVKESKQDESGMPNNRFLAERTGGTYSTLKVQPAELEDSGVYFCASSRTGTGDGYTFGSGTRLTVV.

J is TRBJ2-1 and V is TRBV4-1; D remains ambiguous. CDR1 and CDR2 from the germline V gene are MGHRA and YSYEKL. Trimming pared 2 bases from V and 2 bases from J, leaving 7 bases between. This CDR3 contains 14 residues. Written as DNA, the CDR3 is TGCGCCAGCAGCCAATATAGCCCCTACAATGAGCAGTTCTTC. Amino acid sequence: CASSQYSPYNEQFF.

V is TRBV6-2 or TRBV6-3 and J is TRBJ1-1; D is possibly TRBD1 (6 bases). Trimming stripped 2 bases from V and 1 base from J, with 11 bases between. The CDR3 has 15 residues. Germline-derived CDR1 and CDR2 are MNHEY and SVGEGT. The CDR3 is CASSYVGGRNTEAFF. The DNA of the CDR3 is TGTGCCAGCAGTTACGTCGGGGGGCGGAACACTGAAGCTTTCTTT.

The rearrangement uses TRBV19 and TRBJ1-4; 10 nucleotides agree with TRBD1. The CDR3 is 16 amino acids. CDR1 and CDR2 from the germline V gene are LNHDA and SQIVND (reference sequence). The J segment lost 8 bases and the V segment lost 3 bases, leaving 9 bases of the junction unmatched. The CDR3 DNA is TGTGCCAGTAGTATCCCCGACAGGGGGCTAAAAGAAAAACTGTTTTTT. Translated: CASSIPDRGLKEKLFF.

This clone has a single count. The V and J genes are TRBV5-1 and TRBJ1-2, with TRBD1 identical over 8 bases. V shed 1 base, J shed 0 bases, and the junction held 5 bases outside the gene matches. From germline, CDR1 is SGHRS and CDR2 YFSETQ. CDR3 length: 16 amino acids. CDR3 region: CASSLSGGSANYGYTF. CDR3 bases: TGCGCCAGCAGCTTGTCAGGGGGCTCAGCTAACTATGGCTACACCTTC.

The CDR3, as DNA: TGCGCCAGCAGCCAAGTCTCGGGGGGGGGCAATGAGCAGTTCTTC. Encoded protein: CASSQVSGGGNEQFF. This chain links TRBV4-1 with TRBJ2-1, with TRBD2 matching 8 bases. The CDR3 has 15 amino acids. CDR1 is MGHRA and CDR2 is YSYEKL in the germline V gene. The ends lost 1 base at V and 6 bases at J; junction bases unmatched: 5.

This chain uses TRBV5-1 with TRBJ2-3; D is uncertain. Trimming removed 3 bases from V and 0 bases from J, with 8 bases in between. CDR3 size: 14 residues. Germline CDR1 reads SGHRS; CDR2 reads YFSETQ. CDR3 amino acids: CASSSLISTDTQYF. The CDR3 DNA is TGCGCCAGCAGCTCACTTATCAGCACAGATACGCAGTATTTT. The whole variable domain, remainder taken from reference TRBV5-1 and TRBJ2-3, is KAGVTQTPRYLIKTRGQQVTLSCSPISGHRSVSWYQQTPGQGLQFLFEYFSETQRNKGNFPGRFSGRQFSNSRSEMNVSTLELGDSALYLCASSSLISTDTQYFGPGTRLTVL.